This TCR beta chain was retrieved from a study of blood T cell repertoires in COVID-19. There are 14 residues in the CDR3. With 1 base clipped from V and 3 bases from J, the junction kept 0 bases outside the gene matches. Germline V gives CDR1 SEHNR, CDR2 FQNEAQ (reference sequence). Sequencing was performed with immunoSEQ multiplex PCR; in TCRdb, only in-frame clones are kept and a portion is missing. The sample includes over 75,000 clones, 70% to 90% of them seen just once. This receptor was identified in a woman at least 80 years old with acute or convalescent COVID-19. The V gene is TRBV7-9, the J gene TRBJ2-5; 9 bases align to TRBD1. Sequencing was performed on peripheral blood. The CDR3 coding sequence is TGTGCCAGCAGCTTAGGGGACAGGGAAGAGACCCAGTACTTC. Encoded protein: CASSLGDREETQYF. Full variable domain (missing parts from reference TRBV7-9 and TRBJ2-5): DTGVSQNPRHKITKRGQNVTFRCDPISEHNRLYWYRQTLGQGPEFLTYFQNEAQLEKSRLLSDRFSAERPKGSFSTLEIQRTEQGDSAMYLCASSLGDREETQYFGPGTRLLVL.